Below, one T cell receptor (beta chain) is given with its context. Its antigen is unidentified. Researchers grouped second doses given at about 4 or about 12 weeks into one pool. These data originate in a study of T cell responses to AZD1222 COVID-19 vaccine. General study findings and limits: Spike regions recognized by vaccine-associated CD4 TCRs spanned the protein, led by 160-218 and 743-854.

Germline V lookup: CDR1 SGHNT, CDR2 YYREEE (reference sequence). This CDR3 contains 18 residues. The ends lost 1 base at V and 5 bases at J; junction bases unmatched: 9. Sequenced by immunoSEQ multiplex PCR; TCRdb stores in-frame clones only, minus some. Here the sample spans approximately 130,000 clones, 80% to 90% being singletons. This specimen was peripheral blood, taken 28 days after the second AZD1222 dose. The rearrangement links TRBV5-4 to TRBJ2-5; 15 positions match TRBD2. This clonotype originated in an adult who received the AZD1222 COVID-19 vaccine. Here the CDR3 DNA reads TGTGCCAGCAGCTTGCAGGGACTAGCGGGGGGAATGGGGGAGACCCAGTACTTC. Translating it yields CASSLQGLAGGMGETQYF.